The 5 T cell receptor beta chains below were found in one sample sequenced in a study of T-cell reconstitution after alpha-beta-depleted transplantation in children. The authors prepared the TCRbeta library with unique molecular identifiers. TCRdb processed the PCR reads anew with MiXCR; each CDR3 protein has one entry. Of under 750,000 distinct CDR3 sequences detected, roughly 24% appear once; the ten largest clones hold roughly an eighth. The material sequenced was PBMCs, mostly from graft donor cells, taken 360 days after TCRalphabeta/CD19-depleted stem cell transplant. Receptors were obtained from a boy in the first two years of life who had a stem cell transplant for acute myeloid leukemia, so the T cells may come from the graft donor.

This clonotype was found a few times. CDR3 in amino acids: CASSFRGQGPGELFF. CDR3 DNA: TGTGCCAGCAGTTTCCGTGGACAGGGCCCCGGGGAGCTGTTTTTT. The genes are TRBV12-3 or TRBV12-4 and TRBJ2-2; TRBD1 matches 8 bases. This CDR3 has 15 residues. V gave up 3 bases and J gave up 6 bases; unmatched junction bases: 6.

Many counts were recorded for this clonotype. The rearrangement links TRBV6-5 to TRBJ2-2; 13 bases are shared with TRBD2. V gave up 7 bases and J gave up 6 bases; unmatched junction bases: 8. The CDR3 is made up of 16 amino acids. Germline CDR1 and CDR2: MNHEY and SVGAGI. The CDR3 DNA sequence: TGTGCCAGCAATCGACTAGCGGGGGGTTTAGCCGGGGAGCTGTTTTTT. Protein sequence: CASNRLAGGLAGELFF.

This clonotype was observed a handful of times. This chain joins TRBV6-5 and TRBJ1-1; perhaps TRBD1 as D (6 bases). From germline, CDR1 is MNHEY and CDR2 SVGAGI. The V gene lost 3 bases and the J gene lost 0 bases, with 11 bases spanning the gap. The CDR3 extends over 15 amino acids. The CDR3 region has the DNA TGTGCCAGCAGTTATAAACAGGGCCTGAACACTGAAGCTTTCTTT. Translating it yields CASSYKQGLNTEAFF.

The chain combines TRBV4-1 with TRBJ2-4, with TRBD1 identical over 7 bases. Germline CDR1 reads MGHRA; CDR2 reads YSYEKL. The CDR3 extends over 14 amino acids. With 1 base clipped from V and 5 bases from J, the junction kept 2 bases outside the gene matches. The CDR3 sequence is CASSQGDRQNIQYF. CDR3 DNA sequence: TGCGCCAGCAGCCAAGGGGACAGACAAAACATTCAGTACTTC.

This clonotype was counted between two and nine times. V and J are TRBV20-1 and TRBJ2-5, with D perhaps TRBD2 (5 bases). In germline, CDR1 is DFQATT, CDR2 SNEGSKA (reference sequence). The CDR3 consists of 12 residues. The V gene lost 4 bases and the J gene lost 4 bases, with 10 bases spanning the gap. CDR3 coding DNA: TGCAGTGCTAAAGGACTTCTAGAGACCCAGTACTTC. Translating gives CSAKGLLETQYF.